One and the same sample provided the 3 T cell receptor beta chains below, sequenced in a study of CD8+ T cells in alopecia areata. The sequencing template was cDNA reverse transcribed from extracted RNA. Only in-frame clones appear in the TCRdb table, and some are missing; sequencing was by immunoSEQ multiplex PCR. This sample has approximately 140,000 clones, with around 87% found just once. Sequences were derived from CD8+ T cells sorted from blood, sampled at week 0. These receptors all come from a human donor with alopecia areata.

This clone was seen more than once but under ten times. The chain carries TRBV28 and TRBJ2-7, with 7 bases fitting TRBD2. The germline V gene has CDR1 MDHEN and CDR2 SYDVKM. This CDR3 has 18 residues. The junction had 23 bases not matched to a gene; V was cut back by 8 bases and J by 4 bases. CDR3 nucleotide sequence: TGTGCCAGCCTTCCTCAGCAGCGGGGTAAGGGTAATATATACGAGCAGTACTTC. Its protein is CASLPQQRGKGNIYEQYF.

This clone has just one count. This chain joins TRBV8-2 and TRBJ2-6; TRBD1 reflects the table's D call only, with no check against the DNA. TRBV8-2 is listed as a pseudogene. The CDR3 loop spans 17 amino acids. The chain's CDR3 is CGNSPRITQSRANVLTF. In DNA, the CDR3 is TGTGGCAACTCCCCCAGGATAACACAAAGCCGGGCCAACGTCCTGACTTTC.

The chain has TRBV6-8 and TRBJ2-5, with D unresolved. The CDR3 consists of 12 residues. The germline V gene encodes CDR1 MNHGY and CDR2 SAAAGT. V gave up 7 bases and J gave up 5 bases, with 11 bases separating them. The CDR3 region is CASTSPKETQYF. The CDR3 DNA follows: TGTGCCAGCACCTCACCCAAGGAGACCCAGTACTTC.